These 22 T cell receptor beta chains came from one sample sequenced in a study of memory CD4+ T cells and cytomegalovirus serostatus. The sort gate was single viable CD3+CD4+CD8-CD45RO+ cells for memory CD4+ T cells. Clones were read by immunoSEQ multiplex PCR, and TCRdb kept only the in-frame ones, dropping some. The sample records tens of thousands of clones, approximately 78% being singletons. Source material: memory CD4+ T cells from blood. These receptors all come from an adult in good health and CMV-seronegative.

This clone showed up just once. V is TRBV19 and J is TRBJ1-5, with 7 positions matching TRBD1. Losses at the gene ends were 6 bases for V and 3 bases for J; bases not matched to a gene: 8. Germline loops: CDR1 LNHDA, CDR2 SQIVND (reference sequence). The CDR3 has 15 residues. This CDR3 reads CASRTDRAVNQPQHF. The CDR3 DNA sequence: TGTGCCAGTAGAACAGACAGGGCTGTCAATCAGCCCCAGCATTTT.

There are a few counts of this clone. The chain carries TRBV2 and TRBJ1-1, with no clear D. This CDR3 comprises 13 residues. Trimming pared 1 base from V and 13 bases from J, leaving 16 bases between. Per the germline V gene, CDR1 is SNHLY and CDR2 is FYNNEI. The CDR3 here is CASSEGVALNGFF. The CDR3 nucleotides are TGTGCCAGCAGTGAAGGCGTAGCACTCAATGGTTTCTTT.

V is TRBV4-1 and J is TRBJ1-5; D gene unclear. Trimming stripped 0 bases from V and 4 bases from J, with 13 bases between. CDR3 length equals 16 residues. In germline, CDR1 is MGHRA, CDR2 YSYEKL. The CDR3 reads CASSQDPQFLNQPQHF. CDR3 bases: TGCGCCAGCAGCCAAGATCCTCAGTTCCTTAATCAGCCCCAGCATTTT.

The rearrangement joins TRBV19 to TRBJ1-2; no reliable D call. V was clipped by 3 bases and J by 3 bases, with 11 bases between them. This CDR3 has 14 residues. In germline, CDR1 is LNHDA, CDR2 SQIVND (reference sequence). CDR3 loop: CASSMPALDYGYTF. The CDR3 bases are TGTGCCAGTAGTATGCCAGCCCTCGACTATGGCTACACCTTC.

The CDR3 DNA follows: TGTGCCAGCAGTGTGGTCGATACGCAGTATTTT. It encodes CASSVVDTQYF. The chain uses TRBV6-6 and TRBJ2-3; no definite D call. CDR3 length: 11 amino acids. The V gene lost 5 bases and the J gene lost 6 bases, with 6 bases spanning the gap. Looked up from germline, CDR1 is MNHNY and CDR2 is SVGAGI (reference sequence).

This chain connects TRBV14 to TRBJ1-2; TRBD1 is a possible D gene (5 bases). V was clipped by 2 bases and J by 7 bases, with 8 bases between them. Germline V gene sequence: CDR1 SGHDN, CDR2 FVKESK. This CDR3 spans 12 amino acids. CDR3 loop: CASSQKGVGYTF. The CDR3 DNA is TGTGCCAGCAGCCAAAAAGGGGTTGGCTACACCTTC.

The rearrangement links TRBV30 to TRBJ2-1, with 13 bases that match TRBD2. J gave up 6 bases and V 0 bases, and 2 bases lay outside the gene matches. The V gene's germline CDR1 is GTSNPN and CDR2 SVGIG (reference sequence). This CDR3 is 15 amino acids long. CDR3 nucleotide sequence: TGTGCCTGGAGTGTAGGACTAGCGGGGGCCAATGAGCAGTTCTTC. Encoded protein: CAWSVGLAGANEQFF.

The rearrangement uses TRBV5-1 and TRBJ2-2; D might be TRBD1 (6 bases). This CDR3 contains 14 residues. Germline CDR1 is SGHRS and CDR2 is YFSETQ. V dropped 4 bases and J dropped 5 bases, with 12 bases sitting between them. DNA for the CDR3: TGCGCCAGCAGCCGCGATCAGGGGACCGGGGAGCTGTTTTTT. It translates to CASSRDQGTGELFF.

This chain connects TRBV6-5 to TRBJ1-1, with D uncertain. Germline lookup yields CDR1 MNHEY and CDR2 SVGAGI. With 5 bases removed from V and 1 base from J, the gap between germline ends came to 11 bases. The CDR3 length is 14 residues. The CDR3 loop reads CASSRTASNTEAFF. The CDR3 DNA reads TGTGCCAGCAGTCGGACGGCTTCGAACACTGAAGCTTTCTTT.

The chain recombines TRBV5-1 with TRBJ1-1; no firm D call. Trimming pared 0 bases from V and 8 bases from J, leaving 11 bases between. The CDR3 is 13 residues long. CDR1 is SGHRS, CDR2 YFSETQ, per germline. The DNA for the CDR3 is TGCGCCAGCAGCTTGGACGGTTTTCTCGAAGCTTTCTTT. This codes for CASSLDGFLEAFF.

Points on this clone: An end of the junction differs from the germline gene, which may be a read error. The chain carries TRBV5-1 and TRBJ2-2; D call uncertain. The CDR3 is made up of 12 amino acids. CDR1 is SGHRS, CDR2 YFSETQ, per germline. Here the CDR3 reads CASSLGGYGAVF. Written as DNA, the CDR3 is TGCGCCAGCAGCTTGGGGGGTTACGGAGCTGTTTTT. The full variable domain, with the rest looked up from reference TRBV5-1 and TRBJ2-2, is KAGVTQTPRYLIKTRGQQVTLSCSPISGHRSVSWYQQTPGQGLQFLFEYFSETQRNKGNFPGRFSGRQFSNSRSEMNVSTLELGDSALYLCASSLGGYGAVFGEGSRLTVL.

This chain uses TRBV30 with TRBJ2-2, with no clear D. The V end was cut by 3 bases, the J end by 4 bases, with 9 bases between. CDR3 length: 13 amino acids. Germline V gives CDR1 GTSNPN, CDR2 SVGIG (reference sequence). The CDR3 protein is CAWRVTATGELFF. The DNA of the CDR3 is TGTGCCTGGAGGGTCACAGCCACCGGGGAGCTGTTTTTT.

J is TRBJ2-7 and V is TRBV30, with TRBD2 identical over 10 bases. This CDR3 is built from 16 residues. Germline loops: CDR1 GTSNPN, CDR2 SVGIG (reference sequence). Germline trimming cut 0 bases from V and 6 bases from J; bases unmatched to any gene: 11. CDR3 coding DNA: TGTGCCTGGAGTGTACGGATTAGCGGGAGGTCTAGCGAGCAGTACTTC. Its protein is CAWSVRISGRSSEQYF.

J is TRBJ2-7 and V is TRBV4-3; unclear D gene. V was shortened by 1 base and J by 2 bases, with 12 bases between the two germline ends. The CDR3 contains 15 residues. Germline loops: CDR1 LGHNA, CDR2 YSLEER. The CDR3 sequence: CASSQVVRSAYEQYF. As DNA, the CDR3 is TGCGCCAGCAGCCAAGTGGTGAGGTCGGCCTACGAGCAGTACTTC.

The chain employs TRBV11-1 and TRBJ2-5, with D possibly being TRBD1 or TRBD2 (5 bases each). The CDR3 loop spans 16 amino acids. Trimming cost V 5 bases and J 5 bases, with 21 bases left between them. Germline-derived CDR1 and CDR2 are SGHAT and FQDESV (reference sequence). The CDR3 DNA reads TGTGCCAGCAGCGCAAGGGAGCGGACTCACAGGGAGACCCAGTACTTC. Translated, it gives CASSARERTHRETQYF. The full variable domain, in which reference TRBV11-1 and TRBJ2-5 provide the parts outside the CDR3, is EAEVAQSPRYKITEKSQAVAFWCDPISGHATLYWYRQILGQGPELLVQFQDESVVDDSQLPKDRFSAERLKGVDSTLKIQPAELGDSAMYLCASSARERTHRETQYFGPGTRLLVL.

This sequence joins TRBV6-1 and TRBJ2-2; D might be TRBD2 (5 bases). Per germline, CDR1 MNHNS and CDR2 SASEGT. The ends were cut back, 8 bases at V and 4 bases at J, with 11 bases in the middle. This CDR3 contains 13 residues. This CDR3 reads CASRGWGTGELFF. The CDR3 DNA reads TGTGCCAGCCGCGGGTGGGGCACCGGGGAGCTGTTTTTT.

The chain recombines TRBV5-1 with TRBJ2-3; D perhaps matches TRBD2 (6 bases). This CDR3 spans 16 amino acids. Trimming stripped 6 bases from V and 0 bases from J, with 17 bases between. Germline CDR1 reads SGHRS; CDR2 reads YFSETQ. The CDR3 spells CASTSRGRTSTDTQYF. In nucleotides, the CDR3 is TGCGCCAGCACTTCGCGGGGTAGGACTAGCACAGATACGCAGTATTTT.

The gene calls are TRBV27 and TRBJ1-6; D is possibly TRBD1 (5 bases). Germline CDR1 MNHEY, CDR2 SMNVEV (reference sequence). The CDR3 length is 16 residues. Trimming took off 3 bases at V and 6 bases at J, with 15 bases between the two ends. The CDR3 protein is CASSFLSAGSNSPLHF. DNA for the CDR3: TGTGCCAGCAGTTTCCTATCGGCAGGGTCTAATTCACCCCTCCACTTT.

The chain joins TRBV7-8 to TRBJ2-1; D may be TRBD1 (5 bases). CDR3 length equals 14 residues. Germline CDR1 is SGHVS and CDR2 is FQNEAQ. Trimming removed 2 bases at V and 6 bases at J, with 11 bases between. The CDR3: CASSLRGRTNEQFF. CDR3 nucleotides: TGTGCCAGCAGCTTAAGGGGCAGAACCAATGAGCAGTTCTTC. Using reference TRBV7-8 and TRBJ2-1 for the parts outside the CDR3, the full variable domain is GAGVSQSPRYKVAKRGQDVALRCDPISGHVSLFWYQQALGQGPEFLTYFQNEAQLDKSGLPSDRFFAERPEGSVSTLKIQRTQQEDSAVYLCASSLRGRTNEQFFGPGTRLTVL.

The rearrangement links TRBV19 to TRBJ1-3; TRBD1 matches at 8 bases. V was clipped by 5 bases and J by 0 bases; unmatched bases: 9. The CDR3 has 17 amino acids. CDR1 LNHDA and CDR2 SQIVND come from the germline V gene (reference sequence). This chain's CDR3 is CASSPRDRSYSGNTIYF. CDR3 DNA: TGTGCCAGTAGTCCCCGGGACAGGAGCTACTCTGGAAACACCATATATTTT.

The V gene is TRBV5-6, the J gene TRBJ2-5; perhaps TRBD2 as D (5 bases). Germline CDR1 reads SGHDT; CDR2 reads YYEEEE. This CDR3 is built from 14 residues. Trimming pared 1 base from V and 3 bases from J, leaving 10 bases between. CDR3 bases: TGTGCCAGCAGCTTGCTACGGGGAGAAGAGACCCAGTACTTC. Translation: CASSLLRGEETQYF.

The chain employs TRBV28 and TRBJ1-2; D is undetermined. The CDR3 runs to 14 residues. V was trimmed by 3 bases and J by 6 bases, leaving 14 bases between them. CDR1 MDHEN and CDR2 SYDVKM come from the germline V gene. In DNA, the CDR3 is TGTGCCAGCAGTTTGGTGGCGGGATGGGATGGCTACACCTTC. This codes for CASSLVAGWDGYTF.